This T cell receptor beta chain was identified during a study of metastatic and nonmetastatic thyroid tumors. Study findings and constraints: Benign nodules reportedly had significantly lower TCR beta diversity than malignant thyroid tumors in blood and tumor.

TCRdb used MiXCR to call clones anew from the PCR reads. This table holds approximately 6,000 clones, more than 30% found once. This CDR3 spans 15 amino acids. Between the trimmed V and J ends, which lost 3 bases and 2 bases, there was a span of 8 bases. Looked up from germline, CDR1 is KGHSH and CDR2 is LQKENI. Each patient came to thyroid surgery without any prior treatment (of any kind). Details on this clone: The antigen is undetermined.

The rearrangement links TRBV18 to TRBJ2-6; no clear D. The material sequenced was tumor tissue. The sequence was collected from a female donor with papillary thyroid cancer or a benign thyroid nodule (not recorded which). Some clones in this sample may be carry-over from other donors' samples. In DNA form, the CDR3 reads TGTGCCAGCTCACCTTGGGTTACTGGGGCCAACGTCCTGACTTTC. This codes for CASSPWVTGANVLTF.